The table lists the clone carrying this T cell receptor beta chain with a few counts. Its antigen remains unidentified. This specimen belongs to a study of PD-1 blockade in classical Hodgkin lymphoma. Findings of the study overall: A significant rise in TCR diversity by C4D1 was seen for CD4+ but not CD8+ cells. Some patients started nivolumab under 1 year after ASCT, and they were excluded. Reported findings placed baseline TCR diversity lower in newly diagnosed patients (compared with healthy donors). Complete responders possessed baseline diversity comparable to newly diagnosed patients.

Germline V gives CDR1 SGHRS, CDR2 YFSETQ. J lost 15 bases, V lost 0 bases, and 12 bases had no gene match. CDR3 size: 15 residues. In every patient, relapse followed autologous stem cell transplantation, while exposure to brentuximab vedotin differed. Measured with immunoSEQ multiplex PCR; TCRdb has only the in-frame clones, and not every one. The sample has more than 90,000 clones, around 81% seen once. The chain links TRBV5-1 to TRBJ2-1; 10 bases align to TRBD2. This clonotype originated in a human donor with classical Hodgkin lymphoma. The sequencing here drew on peripheral blood mononuclear cells (PBMCs), taken before the second cycle of nivolumab. The CDR3 DNA sequence: TGCGCCAGCAGCTTGGAGGGTAGCGGGAGGCCAGGTCCGTTCTTC. Translating gives CASSLEGSGRPGPFF.